Below, one T cell receptor (beta chain) is given with its context. CDR1 and CDR2 (germline): SGHRS, YFSETQ. The V gene end was trimmed by 3 bases and the J gene end by 2 bases; junction bases not matched to a gene: 6. CDR3 length equals 15 residues. The data stem from a study of blood T cell repertoires in COVID-19. Across the study: Collection of acute and convalescent COVID-19 samples took place in the United States, Italy and Spain. PBMCs, B-cell-depleted T cells, or T cells provided the cDNA or gDNA that made up the material.

The assay was immunoSEQ multiplex PCR, and TCRdb's table has in-frame clones only and misses some. Of under 150,000 clones in the sample, approximately 80% were seen once. This sequence originates from a human donor in a cohort sampled during active COVID-19. The chain links TRBV5-1 to TRBJ2-7, with 9 bases lining up with TRBD1. Sequencing was done on a sample of peripheral blood. As DNA, the CDR3 is TGCGCCAGCAGCTCCGGACAGGGGATGGCCTACGAGCAGTACTTC. Amino acid sequence: CASSSGQGMAYEQYF.